This T cell receptor beta chain was recovered during a study of cytomegalovirus exposure and HLA in healthy donors. Study-wide background: The study placed about 81% of its 398 genotyped donors in the Caucasian-associated ancestry cluster. Findings of the study overall: Highly shared variants forming one cluster were likely a sequencing artifact. Solely CMV serostatus was available to characterize immune exposure.

PCR used 60 Vbeta primers and 13 Jbeta primers. Generated by immunoSEQ multiplex PCR, the TCRdb table keeps only in-frame clones and is missing some. The table includes around 190,000 clones, more than 70% detected once. The CDR3 is made up of 15 amino acids. With V trimmed by 6 bases and J by 1 base, 7 bases remained unmatched. CDR1 LNHDA and CDR2 SQIVND come from the germline V gene (reference sequence). Remarks on this clone: Its specificity is not known.

The sequence derives from a man aged 40-50 years in good health and CMV-seropositive. Material for sequencing was PBMCs. This chain links TRBV19 with TRBJ2-7; 9 nucleotides line up with TRBD2. The CDR3 nucleotides read TGTGCCAGTAGCTCGGGACTAGCTACGTCCTACGAGCAGTACTTC. This codes for CASSSGLATSYEQYF.